One sample yielded the 10 T cell receptor beta chains listed below, sequenced in a study of CD8+ T cells in alopecia areata (dated by TCRdb to 2016 to 2018). What this sample's time point label stands for: about 4 weeks on oral tofacitinib. In light of the paper, this sample's treatment or condition label describes: oral pan-JAK inhibitor, 5-10 mg twice daily. The receptor library was made with the immunoSEQ multiplex PCR assay. To provide template for TCR sequencing, every sample had RNA extracted and reverse transcribed into cDNA. TCRdb obtained this table from immuneACCESS and retained in-frame rearrangements with V and J assigned. These tables miss some clones; where compared with another copy, unresolved V genes account for less than half of the shortfall, and the remainder is unexplained. This sample comprises some 96,000 clones, 50% to 75% of them detected only once. Around 15% of the sample lies in the top ten.

Here the sequenced sample was CD8+ T cells sorted from blood, taken at week 4, from a patient treated with tofacitinib. Source of these receptors: a human donor with alopecia areata.

The chain is built from TRBV27 and TRBJ2-5; 7 bases map to TRBD1. CDR3 size: 16 residues. V was clipped by 5 bases and J by 5 bases; unmatched bases: 14. From germline, CDR1 is MNHEY and CDR2 SMNVEV (reference sequence). The CDR3 sequence: CASSIVGVQGLETQYF. For the CDR3, the DNA is TGTGCCAGCAGTATTGTGGGGGTACAGGGGTTGGAGACCCAGTACTTC.

The chain links TRBV5-1 to TRBJ2-7, with a weak D call TRBD1 (5 bases). Trimming cost V 1 base and J 3 bases, with 8 bases left between them. The germline CDR1 and CDR2 sequences are SGHRS and YFSETQ. The CDR3 loop spans 13 amino acids. CDR3 sequence reads: CASSLTDNYEQYF. The CDR3 DNA sequence: TGCGCCAGCAGCTTGACGGACAACTACGAGCAGTACTTC.

In its sample, this clone was seen a few times. V and J are TRBV7-9 and TRBJ1-5, with a weak D call TRBD1 (5 bases). The germline CDR1 and CDR2 sequences are SEHNR and FQNEAQ (reference sequence). The CDR3 totals 13 residues. V was pared by 5 bases and J by 5 bases, with 10 bases between. Here the CDR3 DNA reads TGTGCCAGCAGCACCAGGGTTGATCAGCCCCAGCATTTT. It specifies CASSTRVDQPQHF.

This clone appeared once. The chain couples TRBV6-5 to TRBJ2-1; TRBD2 matches at 8 bases. This CDR3 contains 13 residues. Trimming took 5 bases from V and 9 from J; bases not matched to a gene: 6. The germline gives CDR1 MNHEY, CDR2 SVGAGI. The CDR3 DNA is TGTGCCAGCAGTCCTTGGACTAGCAGTGAGCAGTTCTTC. It codes for CASSPWTSSEQFF.

V usage is TRBV6-5 and J usage is TRBJ1-2; tentatively, D is TRBD1 (6 bases). From germline, CDR1 is MNHEY and CDR2 SVGAGI. CDR3 length: 13 amino acids. The V and J ends lost 6 bases and 6 bases respectively, with 14 bases between them. CDR3 region: CASREQGDHGYTF. The CDR3 DNA follows: TGTGCCAGCAGAGAACAGGGAGATCATGGCTACACCTTC.

Only a few counts were recorded for this clone. The chain carries TRBV7-7 and TRBJ2-2; no reliable D call. V lost 3 bases and J 4 bases, leaving 6 bases between the germline ends. CDR1 and CDR2 (germline): SSHAT, FNYEAQ (reference sequence). The CDR3 totals 13 residues. The CDR3 DNA reads TGTGCCAGCAGCTTTACGTTCACCGGGGAGCTGTTTTTT. It encodes CASSFTFTGELFF.

J is TRBJ2-7 and V is TRBV9, with D possibly matching TRBD2 (6 bases). The V end lost 0 bases, the J end lost 3 bases, and 10 bases lay between the germline ends. Germline lookup yields CDR1 SGDLS and CDR2 YYNGEE. The CDR3 has 14 residues. CDR3 region: CASSVEGGIYEQYF. CDR3 nucleotide sequence: TGTGCCAGCAGCGTAGAGGGCGGGATCTACGAGCAGTACTTC.

The genes are TRBV20-1 and TRBJ2-1; D is unclear. Trimming took 6 bases from V and 7 from J, leaving 7 bases between them. The germline CDR1 and CDR2 sequences are DFQATT and SNEGSKA (reference sequence). The CDR3 sequence is 10 residues long. The CDR3 DNA is TGCAGTGCGCTTGAGAATGAGCAGTTCTTC. This translates into CSALENEQFF.

The chain links TRBV2 to TRBJ2-7, with D perhaps TRBD1 (6 bases). CDR1 SNHLY and CDR2 FYNNEI come from the germline V gene. V was cut by 6 bases and J by 0 bases, with 12 bases left in between. This CDR3 has 14 residues. CDR3 nucleotide sequence: TGTGCCAGCAGCTACGGACAGACCTCCTACGAGCAGTACTTC. The encoded protein is CASSYGQTSYEQYF. Complete variable domain (other parts from reference TRBV2 and TRBJ2-7): EPEVTQTPSHQVTQMGQEVILRCVPISNHLYFYWYRQILGQKVEFLVSFYNNEISEKSEIFDDQFSVERPDGSNFTLKIRSTKLEDSAMYFCASSYGQTSYEQYFGPGTRLTVT.

Comments on this clone: This same CDR3 is encoded by further DNA sequences in the sample. The chain recombines TRBV27 with TRBJ1-5; 7 bases line up with TRBD1. Unmatched junction bases numbered 1, after V lost 4 bases and J lost 7 bases. Germline V gene data show CDR1 as MNHEY and CDR2 as SMNVEV (reference sequence). CDR3 length: 12 amino acids. CDR3 in DNA: TGTGCCAGCAGTTCAGGGGGACAGCCCCAGCATTTT. This sequence encodes CASSSGGQPQHF.